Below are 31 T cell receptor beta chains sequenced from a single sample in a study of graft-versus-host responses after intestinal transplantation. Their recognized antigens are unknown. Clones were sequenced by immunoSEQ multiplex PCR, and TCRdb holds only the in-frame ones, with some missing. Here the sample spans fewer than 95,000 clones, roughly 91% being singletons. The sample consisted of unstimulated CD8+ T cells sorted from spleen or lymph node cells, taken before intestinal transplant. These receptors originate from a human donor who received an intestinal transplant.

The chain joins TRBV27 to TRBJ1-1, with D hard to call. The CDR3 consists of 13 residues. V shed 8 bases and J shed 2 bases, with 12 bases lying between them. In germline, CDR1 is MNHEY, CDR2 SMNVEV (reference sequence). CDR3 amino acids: CASQETRNTEAFF. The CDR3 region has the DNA TGTGCCAGCCAAGAAACTAGAAACACTGAAGCTTTCTTT.

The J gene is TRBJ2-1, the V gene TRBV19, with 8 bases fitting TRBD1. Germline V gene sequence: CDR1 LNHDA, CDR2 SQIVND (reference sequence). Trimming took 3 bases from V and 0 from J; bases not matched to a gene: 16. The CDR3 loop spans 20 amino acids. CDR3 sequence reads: CASSIYGQGEAQSSYNEQFF. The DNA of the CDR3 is TGTGCCAGTAGTATCTACGGACAGGGAGAGGCCCAAAGCTCCTACAATGAGCAGTTCTTC.

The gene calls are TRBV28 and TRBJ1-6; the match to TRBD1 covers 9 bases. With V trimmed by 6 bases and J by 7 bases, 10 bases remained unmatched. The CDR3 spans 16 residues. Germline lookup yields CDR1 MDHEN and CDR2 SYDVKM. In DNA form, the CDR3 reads TGTGCCAGCAGCGAAATACCGGGACAGGGAAATTCACCCCTCCACTTT. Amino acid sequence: CASSEIPGQGNSPLHF.

DNA for the CDR3: TGTGCCAGCAGTCCAACCCTGGGGACACCTAACACTGAAGCTTTCTTT. Encoded protein: CASSPTLGTPNTEAFF. The V call is TRBV28, the J call TRBJ1-1; tentative D call: TRBD1 (6 bases). Germline V CDR1 and CDR2: MDHEN, SYDVKM. V dropped 5 bases and J dropped 2 bases, with 18 bases sitting between them. CDR3 size: 16 residues.

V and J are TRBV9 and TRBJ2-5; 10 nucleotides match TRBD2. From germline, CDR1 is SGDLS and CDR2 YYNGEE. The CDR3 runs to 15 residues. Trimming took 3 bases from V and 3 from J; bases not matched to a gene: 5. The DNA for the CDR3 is TGTGCCAGCAGCGCCGGACTAGCGGTGGAAGAGACCCAGTACTTC. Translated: CASSAGLAVEETQYF.

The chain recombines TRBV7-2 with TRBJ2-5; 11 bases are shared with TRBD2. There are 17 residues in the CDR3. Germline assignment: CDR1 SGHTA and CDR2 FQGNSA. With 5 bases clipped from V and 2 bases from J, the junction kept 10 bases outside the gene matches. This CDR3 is CASSPMGLADIQETQYF. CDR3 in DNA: TGTGCCAGCAGCCCGATGGGACTAGCGGATATACAAGAGACCCAGTACTTC. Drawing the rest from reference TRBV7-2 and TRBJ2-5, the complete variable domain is GAGVSQSPSNKVTEKGKDVELRCDPISGHTALYWYRQSLGQGLEFLIYFQGNSAPDKSGLPSDRFSAERTGGSVSTLTIQRTQQEDSAVYLCASSPMGLADIQETQYFGPGTRLLVL.

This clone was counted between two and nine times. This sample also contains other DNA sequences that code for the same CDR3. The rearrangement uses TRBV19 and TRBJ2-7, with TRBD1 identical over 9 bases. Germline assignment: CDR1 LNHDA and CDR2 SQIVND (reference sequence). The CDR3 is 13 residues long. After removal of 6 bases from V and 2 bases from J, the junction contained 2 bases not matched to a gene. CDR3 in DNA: TGTGCCAGTAGGGGACAGGGTCCCTACGAGCAGTACTTC. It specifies CASRGQGPYEQYF.

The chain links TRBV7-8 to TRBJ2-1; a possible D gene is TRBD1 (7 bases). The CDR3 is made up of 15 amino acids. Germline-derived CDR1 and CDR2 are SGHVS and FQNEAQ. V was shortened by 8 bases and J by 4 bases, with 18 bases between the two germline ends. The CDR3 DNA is TGTGCCAGCGCTGGGCGGGACAGACCATACAATGAGCAGTTCTTC. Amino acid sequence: CASAGRDRPYNEQFF. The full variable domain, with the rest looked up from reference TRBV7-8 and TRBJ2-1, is GAGVSQSPRYKVAKRGQDVALRCDPISGHVSLFWYQQALGQGPEFLTYFQNEAQLDKSGLPSDRFFAERPEGSVSTLKIQRTQQEDSAVYLCASAGRDRPYNEQFFGPGTRLTVL.

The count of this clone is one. DNA of the CDR3: TGTGCCAGCAGCGTAAGGCCGTGGGAGAACCTGATCTCTGGAAACACCATATATTTT. Encoded protein: CASSVRPWENLISGNTIYF. The rearrangement joins TRBV9 to TRBJ1-3, with D unclear. Germline CDR1 is SGDLS and CDR2 is YYNGEE. The V end was cut by 1 base, the J end by 0 bases, with 20 bases between. The CDR3 length is 19 residues.

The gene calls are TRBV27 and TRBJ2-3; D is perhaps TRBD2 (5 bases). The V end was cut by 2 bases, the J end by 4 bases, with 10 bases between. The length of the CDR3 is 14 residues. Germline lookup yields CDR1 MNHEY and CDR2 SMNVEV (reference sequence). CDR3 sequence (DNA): TGTGCCAGCAGTTTACTAGCAAGGGCAGATACGCAGTATTTT. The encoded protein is CASSLLARADTQYF.

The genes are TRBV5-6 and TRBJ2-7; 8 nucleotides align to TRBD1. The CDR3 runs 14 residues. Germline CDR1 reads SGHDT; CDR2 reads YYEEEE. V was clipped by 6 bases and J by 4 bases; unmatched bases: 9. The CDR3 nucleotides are TGTGCCAGCACGGTGGACAGGGAGTATTACGAGCAGTACTTC. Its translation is CASTVDREYYEQYF.

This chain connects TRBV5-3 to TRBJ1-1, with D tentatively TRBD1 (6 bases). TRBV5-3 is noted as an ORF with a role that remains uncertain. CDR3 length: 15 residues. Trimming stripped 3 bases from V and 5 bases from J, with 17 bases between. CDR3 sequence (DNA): TGTGCCAGAAGCTCGGAGTCGGGGGGCCGGACTGAAGCTTTCTTT. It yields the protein CARSSESGGRTEAFF.

The CDR3 DNA reads as TGTGCCAGCAGCTTAAGCGTCCCCGATGGCTACACCTTC. As protein: CASSLSVPDGYTF. This sequence joins TRBV7-9 and TRBJ1-2; D is unclear. Germline lookup yields CDR1 SEHNR and CDR2 FQNEAQ (reference sequence). Trimming left V 2 bases short and J 6 bases short, with 10 bases between. The CDR3 is made up of 13 amino acids. The full variable domain, completed using reference TRBV7-9 and TRBJ1-2, is DTGVSQNPRHKITKRGQNVTFRCDPISEHNRLYWYRQTLGQGPEFLTYFQNEAQLEKSRLLSDRFSAERPKGSFSTLEIQRTEQGDSAMYLCASSLSVPDGYTFGSGTRLTVV.

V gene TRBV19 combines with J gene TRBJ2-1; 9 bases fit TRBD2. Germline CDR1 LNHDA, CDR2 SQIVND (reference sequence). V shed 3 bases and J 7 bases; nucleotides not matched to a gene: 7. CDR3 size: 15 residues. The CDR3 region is CASSISLAGRNEQFF. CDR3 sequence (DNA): TGTGCCAGTAGTATTTCCCTAGCGGGGAGGAATGAGCAGTTCTTC.

The chain's CDR3 is CASSGLLTDTQYF. The CDR3 bases are TGTGCCAGCAGTGGACTGCTCACAGATACGCAGTATTTT. The rearrangement links TRBV6-1 to TRBJ2-3; the D is unclear. Trimming took off 4 bases at V and 2 bases at J, with 7 bases between the two ends. Germline lookup yields CDR1 MNHNS and CDR2 SASEGT. The CDR3 runs to 13 residues.

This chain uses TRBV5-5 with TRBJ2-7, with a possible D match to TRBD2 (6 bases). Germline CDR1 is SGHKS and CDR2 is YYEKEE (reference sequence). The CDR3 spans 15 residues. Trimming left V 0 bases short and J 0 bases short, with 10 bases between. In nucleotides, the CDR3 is TGTGCCAGCAGCTTGGGCGGGGCTTTCTCCTACGAGCAGTACTTC. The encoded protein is CASSLGGAFSYEQYF.

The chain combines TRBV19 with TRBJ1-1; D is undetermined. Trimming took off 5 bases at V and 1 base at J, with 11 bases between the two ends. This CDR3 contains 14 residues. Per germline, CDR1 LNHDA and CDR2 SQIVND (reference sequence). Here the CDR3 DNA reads TGTGCCAGTAGTCTAGGCACTGCGAACACTGAAGCTTTCTTT. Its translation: CASSLGTANTEAFF.

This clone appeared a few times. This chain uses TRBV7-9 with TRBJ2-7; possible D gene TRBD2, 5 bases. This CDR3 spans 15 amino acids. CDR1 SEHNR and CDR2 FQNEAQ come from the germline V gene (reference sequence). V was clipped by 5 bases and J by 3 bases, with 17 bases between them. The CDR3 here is CASSTTSDSIYEQYF. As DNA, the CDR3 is TGTGCCAGCAGCACCACATCGGACTCGATCTACGAGCAGTACTTC.

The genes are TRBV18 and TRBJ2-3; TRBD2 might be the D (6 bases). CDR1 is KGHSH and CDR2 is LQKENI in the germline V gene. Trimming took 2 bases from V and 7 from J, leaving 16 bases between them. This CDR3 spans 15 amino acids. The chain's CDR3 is CASSPGSGRFNTQYF. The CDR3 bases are TGTGCCAGCTCACCAGGCAGCGGGCGATTCAATACGCAGTATTTT.

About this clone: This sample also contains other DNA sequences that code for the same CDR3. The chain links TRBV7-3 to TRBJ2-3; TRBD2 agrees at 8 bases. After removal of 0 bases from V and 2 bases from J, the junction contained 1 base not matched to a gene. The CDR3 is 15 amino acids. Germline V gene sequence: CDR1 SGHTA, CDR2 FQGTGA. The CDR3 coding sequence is TGTGCCAGCAGCTTAACCGGGGGGGCCACAGATACGCAGTATTTT. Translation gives CASSLTGGATDTQYF.

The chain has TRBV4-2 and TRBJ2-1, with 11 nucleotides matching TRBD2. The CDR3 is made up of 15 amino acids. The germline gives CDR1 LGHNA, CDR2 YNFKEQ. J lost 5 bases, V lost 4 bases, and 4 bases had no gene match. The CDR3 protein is CASSLGLAENNEQFF. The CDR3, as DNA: TGTGCCAGCAGCCTGGGACTAGCGGAGAACAATGAGCAGTTCTTC.

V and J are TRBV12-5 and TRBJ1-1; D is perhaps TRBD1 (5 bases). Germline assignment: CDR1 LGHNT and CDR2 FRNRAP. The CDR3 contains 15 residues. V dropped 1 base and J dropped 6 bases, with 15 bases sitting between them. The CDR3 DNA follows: TGTGCTAGTGGTTTGGAAGTTCGGGCAGGGCCTGAAGCTTTCTTT. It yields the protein CASGLEVRAGPEAFF.

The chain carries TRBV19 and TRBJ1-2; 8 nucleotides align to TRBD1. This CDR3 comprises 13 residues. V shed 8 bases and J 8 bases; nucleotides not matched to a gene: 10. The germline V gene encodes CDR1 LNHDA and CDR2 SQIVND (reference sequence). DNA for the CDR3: TGTGCCAGTCACAGGGGGTTGGAGAGCGGCTACACCTTC. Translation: CASHRGLESGYTF.

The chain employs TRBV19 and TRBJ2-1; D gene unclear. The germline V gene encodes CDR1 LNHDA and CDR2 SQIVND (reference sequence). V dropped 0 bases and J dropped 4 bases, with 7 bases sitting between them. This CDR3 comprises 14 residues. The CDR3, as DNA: TGTGCCAGTAGTATAGATGTCGTATACAATGAGCAGTTCTTC. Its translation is CASSIDVVYNEQFF.

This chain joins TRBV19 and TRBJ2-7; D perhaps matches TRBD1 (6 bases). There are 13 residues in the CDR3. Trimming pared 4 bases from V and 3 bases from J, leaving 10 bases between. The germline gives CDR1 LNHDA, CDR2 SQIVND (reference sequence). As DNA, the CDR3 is TGTGCCAGTAGTACGGGACACCTCTACGAGCAGTACTTC. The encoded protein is CASSTGHLYEQYF.

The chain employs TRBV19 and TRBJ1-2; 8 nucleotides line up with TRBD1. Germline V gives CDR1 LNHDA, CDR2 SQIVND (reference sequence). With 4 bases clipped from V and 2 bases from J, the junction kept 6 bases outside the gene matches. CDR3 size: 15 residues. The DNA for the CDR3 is TGTGCCAGTAGTACCCGGACAGGGCCAAACTATGGCTACACCTTC. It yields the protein CASSTRTGPNYGYTF.

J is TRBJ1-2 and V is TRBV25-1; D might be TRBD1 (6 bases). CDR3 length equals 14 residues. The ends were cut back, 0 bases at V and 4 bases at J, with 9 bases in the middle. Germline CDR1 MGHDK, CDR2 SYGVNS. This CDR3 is CASSEYPGAYGYTF. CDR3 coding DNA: TGTGCCAGCAGTGAATACCCAGGGGCCTATGGCTACACCTTC.

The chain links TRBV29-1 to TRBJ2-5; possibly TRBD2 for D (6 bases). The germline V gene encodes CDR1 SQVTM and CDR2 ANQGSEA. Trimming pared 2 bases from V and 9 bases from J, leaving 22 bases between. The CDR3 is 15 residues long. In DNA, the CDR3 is TGCAGCGTTGAAATTTTAGCGGCCGCTCTGTTGTCCCAGTACTTC. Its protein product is CSVEILAAALLSQYF.

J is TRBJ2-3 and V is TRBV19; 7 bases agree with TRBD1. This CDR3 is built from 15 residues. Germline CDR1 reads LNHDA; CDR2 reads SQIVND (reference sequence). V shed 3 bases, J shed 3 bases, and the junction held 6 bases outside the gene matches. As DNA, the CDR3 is TGTGCCAGTAGTATTACCAGGGGGTGGACAGATACGCAGTATTTT. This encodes CASSITRGWTDTQYF.

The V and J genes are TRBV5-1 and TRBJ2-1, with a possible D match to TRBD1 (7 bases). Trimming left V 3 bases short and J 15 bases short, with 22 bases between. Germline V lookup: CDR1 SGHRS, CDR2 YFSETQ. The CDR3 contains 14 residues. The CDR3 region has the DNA TGCGCCAGCAGCTCCTTAGTCGAGACAGGGACTCGGTTCTTC. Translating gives CASSSLVETGTRFF.

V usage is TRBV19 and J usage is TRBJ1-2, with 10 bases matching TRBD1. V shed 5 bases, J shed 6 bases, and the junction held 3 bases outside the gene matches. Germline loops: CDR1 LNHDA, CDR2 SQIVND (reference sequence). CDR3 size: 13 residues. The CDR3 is CASSHGTGDGYTF. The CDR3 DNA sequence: TGTGCCAGTAGTCACGGGACAGGGGATGGCTACACCTTC.